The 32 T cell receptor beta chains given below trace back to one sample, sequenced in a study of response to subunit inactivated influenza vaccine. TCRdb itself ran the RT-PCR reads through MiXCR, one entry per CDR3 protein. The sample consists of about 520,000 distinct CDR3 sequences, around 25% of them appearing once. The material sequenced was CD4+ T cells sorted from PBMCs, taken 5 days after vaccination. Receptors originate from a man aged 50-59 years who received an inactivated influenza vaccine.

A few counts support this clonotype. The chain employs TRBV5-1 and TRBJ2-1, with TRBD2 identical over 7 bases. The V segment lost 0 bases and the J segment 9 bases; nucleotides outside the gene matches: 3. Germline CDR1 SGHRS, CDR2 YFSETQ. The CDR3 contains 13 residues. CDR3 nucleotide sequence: TGCGCCAGCAGCTTGGGCGCGGGAGTTGAGCAGTTCTTC. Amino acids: CASSLGAGVEQFF.

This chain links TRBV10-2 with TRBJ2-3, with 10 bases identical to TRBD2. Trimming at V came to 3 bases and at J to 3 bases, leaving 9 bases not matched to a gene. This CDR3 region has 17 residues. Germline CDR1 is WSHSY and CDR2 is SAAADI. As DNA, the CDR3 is TGCGCCAGCAGTGACCAGGAGCGGGGGGGGTTAACAGATACGCAGTATTTT. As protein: CASSDQERGGLTDTQYF.

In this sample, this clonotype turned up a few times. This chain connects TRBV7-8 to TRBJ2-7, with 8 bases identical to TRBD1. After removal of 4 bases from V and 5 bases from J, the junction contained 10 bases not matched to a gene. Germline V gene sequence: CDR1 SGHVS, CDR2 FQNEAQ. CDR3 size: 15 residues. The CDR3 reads CASSYRPGQEDEQYF. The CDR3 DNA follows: TGTGCCAGCAGCTATCGGCCGGGACAGGAGGACGAGCAGTACTTC.

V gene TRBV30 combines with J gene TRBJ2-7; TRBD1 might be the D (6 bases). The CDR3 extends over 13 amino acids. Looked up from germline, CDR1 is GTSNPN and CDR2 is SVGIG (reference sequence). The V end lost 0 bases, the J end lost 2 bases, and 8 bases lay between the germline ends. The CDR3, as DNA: TGTGCCTGGAGTGTACAGGGCCCCTACGAGCAGTACTTC. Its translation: CAWSVQGPYEQYF. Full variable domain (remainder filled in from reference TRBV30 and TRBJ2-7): SQTIHQWPATLVQPVGSPLSLECTVEGTSNPNLYWYRQAAGRGLQLLFYSVGIGQISSEVPQNLSASRPQDRQFILSSKKLLLSDSGFYLCAWSVQGPYEQYFGPGTRLTVT.

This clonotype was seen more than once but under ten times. The CDR3 DNA sequence: TGCGCCAGCAGCTTGGAGCAGGGTTGGAATGAGCAGTTCTTC. Protein: CASSLEQGWNEQFF. This rearrangement joins TRBV5-1 to TRBJ2-1; D perhaps matches TRBD1 (5 bases). Germline-derived CDR1 and CDR2 are SGHRS and YFSETQ. V lost 0 bases to trimming and J lost 7 bases, with 11 bases between them. This CDR3 contains 14 residues.

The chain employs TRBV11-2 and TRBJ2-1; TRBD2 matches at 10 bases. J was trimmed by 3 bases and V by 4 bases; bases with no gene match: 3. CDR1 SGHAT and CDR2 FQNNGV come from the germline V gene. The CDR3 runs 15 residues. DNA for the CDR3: TGTGCCAGCAGCTCGACTAGCGGGTTCTACAATGAGCAGTTCTTC. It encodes CASSSTSGFYNEQFF.

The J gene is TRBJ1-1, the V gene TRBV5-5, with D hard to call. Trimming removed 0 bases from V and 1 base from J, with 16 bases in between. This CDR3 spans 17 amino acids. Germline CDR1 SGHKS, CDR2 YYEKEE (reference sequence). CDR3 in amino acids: CASSLAKSLRTNTEAFF. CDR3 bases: TGTGCCAGCAGCTTGGCTAAGAGCCTCAGGACGAACACTGAAGCTTTCTTT.

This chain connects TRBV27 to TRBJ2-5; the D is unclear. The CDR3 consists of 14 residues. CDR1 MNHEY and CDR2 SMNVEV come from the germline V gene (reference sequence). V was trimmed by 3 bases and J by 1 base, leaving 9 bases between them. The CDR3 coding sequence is TGTGCCAGCAGTTTCTGGCATACCCAAGAGACCCAGTACTTC. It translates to CASSFWHTQETQYF.

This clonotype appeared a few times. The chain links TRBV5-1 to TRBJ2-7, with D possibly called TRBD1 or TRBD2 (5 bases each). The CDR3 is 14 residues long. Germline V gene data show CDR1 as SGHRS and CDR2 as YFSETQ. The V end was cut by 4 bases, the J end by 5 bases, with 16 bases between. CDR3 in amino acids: CASSPDSGRDEQYF. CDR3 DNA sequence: TGCGCCAGCAGCCCGGATTCGGGGCGCGACGAGCAGTACTTC.

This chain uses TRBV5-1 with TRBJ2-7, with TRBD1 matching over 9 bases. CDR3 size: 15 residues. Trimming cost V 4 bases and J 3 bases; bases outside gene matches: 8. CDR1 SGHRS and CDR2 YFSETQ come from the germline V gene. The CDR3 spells CASSPTGTGIYEQYF. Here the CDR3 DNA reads TGCGCCAGCAGCCCCACCGGGACAGGGATCTACGAGCAGTACTTC.

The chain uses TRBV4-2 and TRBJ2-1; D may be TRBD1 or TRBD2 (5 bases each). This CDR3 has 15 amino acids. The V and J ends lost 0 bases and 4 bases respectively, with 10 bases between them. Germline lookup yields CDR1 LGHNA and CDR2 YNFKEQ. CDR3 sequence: CASSQDGTKYNEQFF. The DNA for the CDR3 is TGTGCCAGCAGCCAAGACGGGACCAAATACAATGAGCAGTTCTTC.

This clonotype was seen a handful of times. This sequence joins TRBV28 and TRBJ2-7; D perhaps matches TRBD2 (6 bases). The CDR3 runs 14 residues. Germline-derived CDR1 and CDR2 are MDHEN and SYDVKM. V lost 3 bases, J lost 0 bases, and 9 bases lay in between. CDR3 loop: CASSFTGASYEQYF. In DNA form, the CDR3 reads TGTGCCAGCAGTTTCACGGGAGCCTCCTACGAGCAGTACTTC.

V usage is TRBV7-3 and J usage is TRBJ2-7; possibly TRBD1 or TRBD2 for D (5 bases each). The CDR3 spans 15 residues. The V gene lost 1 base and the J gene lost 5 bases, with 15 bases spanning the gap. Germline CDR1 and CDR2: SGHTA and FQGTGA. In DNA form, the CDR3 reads TGTGCCAGCAGCTTAAATTCGGGCAGGGACCACGAGCAGTACTTC. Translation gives CASSLNSGRDHEQYF.

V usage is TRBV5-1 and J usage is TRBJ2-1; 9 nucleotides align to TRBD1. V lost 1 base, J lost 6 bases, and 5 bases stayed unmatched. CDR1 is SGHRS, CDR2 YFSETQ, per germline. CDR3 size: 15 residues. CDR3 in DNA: TGCGCCAGCAGCTTGCGGACAGGGGTCGGCAATGAGCAGTTCTTC. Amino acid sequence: CASSLRTGVGNEQFF.

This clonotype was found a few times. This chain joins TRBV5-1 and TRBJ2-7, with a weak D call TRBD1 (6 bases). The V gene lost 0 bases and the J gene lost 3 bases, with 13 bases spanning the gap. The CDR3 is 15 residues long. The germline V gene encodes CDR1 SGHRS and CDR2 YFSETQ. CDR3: CASSLAFGQIYEQYF. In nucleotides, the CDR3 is TGCGCCAGCAGCTTGGCCTTCGGACAGATCTACGAGCAGTACTTC.

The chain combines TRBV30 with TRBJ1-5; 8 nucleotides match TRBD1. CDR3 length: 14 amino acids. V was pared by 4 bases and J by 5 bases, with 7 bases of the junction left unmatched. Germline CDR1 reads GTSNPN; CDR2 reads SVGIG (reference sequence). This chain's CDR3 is CAWNAAGGDQPQHF. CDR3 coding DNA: TGTGCCTGGAACGCGGCAGGGGGCGATCAGCCCCAGCATTTT.

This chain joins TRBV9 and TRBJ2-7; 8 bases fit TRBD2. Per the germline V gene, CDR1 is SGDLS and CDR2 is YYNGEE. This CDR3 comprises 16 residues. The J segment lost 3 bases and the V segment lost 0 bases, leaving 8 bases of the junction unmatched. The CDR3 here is CASSVEGGGIGYEQYF. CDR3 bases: TGTGCCAGCAGCGTAGAAGGCGGGGGGATCGGCTACGAGCAGTACTTC.

The CDR3 bases are TGTGCCATCAGAACCGGGACAGGGGACAACGAGCAGTACTTC. It encodes CAIRTGTGDNEQYF. This rearrangement joins TRBV10-3 to TRBJ2-7, with 10 bases identical to TRBD1. CDR3 length equals 14 residues. Germline loops: CDR1 ENHRY, CDR2 SYGVKD. Trimming removed 6 bases from V and 5 bases from J; junction bases left unmatched: 7.

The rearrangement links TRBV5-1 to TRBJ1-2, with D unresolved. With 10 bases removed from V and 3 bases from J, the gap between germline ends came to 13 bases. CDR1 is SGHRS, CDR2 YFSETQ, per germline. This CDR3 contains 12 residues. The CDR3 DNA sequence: TGCGCCCCCCTGGAAAGCCACTATGGCTACACCTTC. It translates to CAPLESHYGYTF.

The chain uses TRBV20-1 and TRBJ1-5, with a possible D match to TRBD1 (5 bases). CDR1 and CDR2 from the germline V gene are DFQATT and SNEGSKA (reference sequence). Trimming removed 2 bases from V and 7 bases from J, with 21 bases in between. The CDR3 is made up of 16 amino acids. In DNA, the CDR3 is TGCAGTGCTAGATCCCTAGACAGAACAACTCGCCAGCCCCAGCATTTT. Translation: CSARSLDRTTRQPQHF.

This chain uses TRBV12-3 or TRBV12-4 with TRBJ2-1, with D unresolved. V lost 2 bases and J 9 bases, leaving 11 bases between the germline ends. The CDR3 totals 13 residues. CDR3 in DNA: TGTGCCAGCAGTTTATTCGAGGTAACTGAGCAGTTCTTC. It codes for CASSLFEVTEQFF.

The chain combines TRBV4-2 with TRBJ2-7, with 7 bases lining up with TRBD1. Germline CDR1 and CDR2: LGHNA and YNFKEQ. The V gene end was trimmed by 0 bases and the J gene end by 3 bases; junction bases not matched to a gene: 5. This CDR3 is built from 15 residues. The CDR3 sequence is CASSQEWQGVYEQYF. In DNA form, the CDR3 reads TGTGCCAGCAGCCAAGAGTGGCAGGGGGTCTACGAGCAGTACTTC.

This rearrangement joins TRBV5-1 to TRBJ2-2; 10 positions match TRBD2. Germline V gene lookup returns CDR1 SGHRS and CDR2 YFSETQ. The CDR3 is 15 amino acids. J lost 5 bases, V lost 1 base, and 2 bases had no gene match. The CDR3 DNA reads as TGCGCCAGCAGCTTGCTAGCGGGGGAAACCGGGGAGCTGTTTTTT. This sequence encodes CASSLLAGETGELFF.

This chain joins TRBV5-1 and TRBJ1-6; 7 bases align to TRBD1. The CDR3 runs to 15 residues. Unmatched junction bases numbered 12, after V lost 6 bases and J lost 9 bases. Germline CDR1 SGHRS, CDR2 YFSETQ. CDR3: CASTDRTGAISPLHF. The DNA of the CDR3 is TGCGCCAGCACCGACCGAACAGGGGCGATTTCACCCCTCCACTTT.

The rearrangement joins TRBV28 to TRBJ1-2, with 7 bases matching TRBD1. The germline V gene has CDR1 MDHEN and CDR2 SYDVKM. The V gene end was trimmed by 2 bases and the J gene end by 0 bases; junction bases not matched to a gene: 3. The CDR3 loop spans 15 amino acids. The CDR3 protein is CASSLTGTANYGYTF. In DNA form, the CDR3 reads TGTGCCAGCAGTTTAACCGGGACAGCTAACTATGGCTACACCTTC.

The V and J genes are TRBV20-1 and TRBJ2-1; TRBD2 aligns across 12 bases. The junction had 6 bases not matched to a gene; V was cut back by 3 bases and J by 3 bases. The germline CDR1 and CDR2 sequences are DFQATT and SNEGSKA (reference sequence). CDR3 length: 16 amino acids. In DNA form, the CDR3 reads TGCAGTGCTAGGGACGGACTAGCGGGGTTCTACAATGAGCAGTTCTTC. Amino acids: CSARDGLAGFYNEQFF.

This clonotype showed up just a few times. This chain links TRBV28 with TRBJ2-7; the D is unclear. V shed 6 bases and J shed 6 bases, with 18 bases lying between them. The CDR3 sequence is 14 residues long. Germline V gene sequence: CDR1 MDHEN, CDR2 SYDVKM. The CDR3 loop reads CASSGGSLEREQYF. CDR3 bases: TGTGCCAGCAGCGGCGGCTCCTTAGAACGCGAGCAGTACTTC.

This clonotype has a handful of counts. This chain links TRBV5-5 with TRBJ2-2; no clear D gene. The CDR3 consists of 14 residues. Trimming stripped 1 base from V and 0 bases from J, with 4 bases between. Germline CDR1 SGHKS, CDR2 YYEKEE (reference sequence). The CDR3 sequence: CASSLRPNTGELFF. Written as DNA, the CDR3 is TGTGCCAGCAGCTTGAGACCGAACACCGGGGAGCTGTTTTTT.

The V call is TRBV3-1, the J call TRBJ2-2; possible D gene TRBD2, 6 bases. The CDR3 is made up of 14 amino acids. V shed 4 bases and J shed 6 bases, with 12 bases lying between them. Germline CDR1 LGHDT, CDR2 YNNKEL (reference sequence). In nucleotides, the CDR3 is TGTGCCAGCAGCCCGTCGGGGGTACCCGGGGAGCTGTTTTTT. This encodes CASSPSGVPGELFF.

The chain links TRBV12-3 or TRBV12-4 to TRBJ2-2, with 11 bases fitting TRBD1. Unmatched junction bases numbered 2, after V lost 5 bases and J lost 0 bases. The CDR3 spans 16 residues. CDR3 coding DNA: TGTGCCAGCAGTCCGGGACAGGGGGCGAACACCGGGGAGCTGTTTTTT. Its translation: CASSPGQGANTGELFF.

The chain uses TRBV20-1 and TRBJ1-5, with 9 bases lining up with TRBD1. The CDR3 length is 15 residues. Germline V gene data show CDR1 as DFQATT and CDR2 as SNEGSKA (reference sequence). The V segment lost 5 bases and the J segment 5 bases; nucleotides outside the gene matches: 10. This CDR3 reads CSARTGELRDQPQHF. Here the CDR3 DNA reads TGCAGTGCTCGGACAGGGGAGTTAAGAGATCAGCCCCAGCATTTT.

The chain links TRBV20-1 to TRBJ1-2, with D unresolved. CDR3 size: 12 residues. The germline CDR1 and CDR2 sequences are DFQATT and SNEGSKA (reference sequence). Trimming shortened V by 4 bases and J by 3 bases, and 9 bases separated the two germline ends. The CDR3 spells CSANTGDYGYTF. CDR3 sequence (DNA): TGCAGTGCTAACACTGGGGACTATGGCTACACCTTC.